This TCR beta chain came from a study of CXCR3-negative and CXCR3-positive naive CD8 T cells. Study conclusions and caveats: Naive cells that were CXCR3-positive had more hydrophobic TRB CDR3s (compared with CXCR3-negative naive cells). For naive cells, CXCR3-negative and CXCR3-positive subsets had similar TRBV-TRBJ usage; for memory cells, usage differed. Memory CD8+ T cell repertoires were far less diverse than both naive subsets.

Concerning this clonotype itself: What it recognizes is unknown.

This CDR3 contains 13 residues. Germline lookup yields CDR1 SGHTA and CDR2 FQGTGA. Sorts that each held roughly 300,000 cells were run in triplicate for every CD8+ T cell subset. Naive CD8+ T cells showed CD45RO-CCR7+CD27+CD95-. Through 5' RACE with UMI labels, the TRB cDNA libraries were prepared. TCRdb reprocessed the 5' RACE reads and stores each CDR3 protein as one record, lacking DNA. This listing includes about 85,000 distinct CDR3 sequences. Sequences were obtained from naive CXCR3+ CD8+ T cells from blood. Subset here: CD45RO-CCR7+CD27+CD95- naive CD8+ T cells expressing CXCR3 (TNR3+). This chain connects TRBV7-3 to TRBJ2-7; TCRdb lists TRBD1, though no DNA is available to test this call. The TCR originated in a human donor in good health. Some clones in this sample may be carry-over from other donors' samples. CDR3 residues: CASSFGGQNEQYF.